This T cell receptor beta chain originates from a study of blood T cell repertoires in COVID-19. Study-level background: Samples taken during acute and convalescent COVID-19 were collected in the United States, Italy and Spain. Nucleic acid was either cDNA or gDNA, and it came from T cells, B-cell-depleted T cells, or PBMCs.

This table comes from immunoSEQ multiplex PCR, and its TCRdb copy is limited to in-frame clones, with some not included. The repertoire includes 55,000 to 85,000 clones, 75% to 95% of them detected once, and over 4% sits in the top ten. V was pared by 5 bases and J by 1 base, with 13 bases between. Germline assignment: CDR1 GTSNPN and CDR2 SVGIG (reference sequence). The CDR3 consists of 14 residues. The chain links TRBV30 to TRBJ2-3; tentative D call: TRBD1 (6 bases). Specimen: peripheral blood. This TCR derives from a woman in her late teens or twenties with acute or convalescent COVID-19. DNA for the CDR3: TGTGCCTGGGACTTGGGGGCGGGCACAGATACGCAGTATTTT. Its translation is CAWDLGAGTDTQYF.